A single T cell receptor beta chain is shown here with its context. Antigen: not known. By 5'RACE template switching, TCR cDNA was produced, with a universal primer site and UMIs added in the process. TCRdb used MiXCR to reprocess the 5' RACE reads, holding one entry per CDR3 protein. The table has about 580,000 distinct CDR3 sequences, about a sixth seen once; the top ten hold about 18%. The sample comes from a study of T cells after yellow fever vaccination. Looking at the study overall: Fractions of limited cellularity were prepared by means of SMART-Seq v4 Ultra Low Input.

Overall study findings and caveats: Weaker in magnitude, the secondary response showed a faster peak on day 5 versus 15. Subsequent to the booster, the majority of primary-vaccination clones reappeared (around 95% CD4, 85% to 90% CD8).

Germline V gives CDR1 GTSNPN, CDR2 SVGIG (reference sequence). The CDR3 runs 15 residues. The junction had 8 bases not matched to a gene; V was cut back by 4 bases and J by 1 base. This clonotype was sampled from a man between 18 and 35 years old who received the YFV17D yellow fever vaccine. V usage is TRBV30 and J usage is TRBJ2-5, with 8 positions matching TRBD2. Sequenced here: PBMCs, sampled roughly 5 days after the first yellow fever vaccination. CDR3 coding DNA: TGTGCCTGGACCCCCTTCGGGGGGGCCCAAGAGACCCAGTACTTC. Translating gives CAWTPFGGAQETQYF.